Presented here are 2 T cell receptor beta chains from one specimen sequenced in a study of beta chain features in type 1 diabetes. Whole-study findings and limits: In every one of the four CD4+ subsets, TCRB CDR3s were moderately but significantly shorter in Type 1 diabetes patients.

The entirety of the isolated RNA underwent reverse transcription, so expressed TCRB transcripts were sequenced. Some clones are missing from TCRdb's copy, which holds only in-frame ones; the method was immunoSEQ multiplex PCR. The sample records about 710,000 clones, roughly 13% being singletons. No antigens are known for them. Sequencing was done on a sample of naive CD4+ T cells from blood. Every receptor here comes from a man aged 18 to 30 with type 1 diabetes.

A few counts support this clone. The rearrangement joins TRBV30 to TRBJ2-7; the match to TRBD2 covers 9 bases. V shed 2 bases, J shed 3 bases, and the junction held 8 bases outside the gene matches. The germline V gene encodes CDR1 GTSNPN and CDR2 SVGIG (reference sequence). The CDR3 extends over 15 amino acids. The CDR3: CAWSPLGTSFYEQYF. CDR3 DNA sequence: TGTGCCTGGAGTCCCTTAGGGACTAGCTTCTACGAGCAGTACTTC. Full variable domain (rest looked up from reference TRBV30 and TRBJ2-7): SQTIHQWPATLVQPVGSPLSLECTVEGTSNPNLYWYRQAAGRGLQLLFYSVGIGQISSEVPQNLSASRPQDRQFILSSKKLLLSDSGFYLCAWSPLGTSFYEQYFGPGTRLTVT.

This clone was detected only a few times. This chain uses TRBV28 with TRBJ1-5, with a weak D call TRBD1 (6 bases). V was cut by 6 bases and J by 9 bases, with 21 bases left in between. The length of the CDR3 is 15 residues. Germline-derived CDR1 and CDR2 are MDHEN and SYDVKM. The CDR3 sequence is CASSPTGQGNGPQHF. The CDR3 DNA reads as TGTGCCAGCAGCCCTACCGGGCAGGGGAATGGGCCCCAGCATTTT.